Included here is one TCR beta chain sequence, with context. The data were taken from a study of T cell repertoires in cytomegalovirus infection. TCRdb independently ran MiXCR on the reads; one entry per CDR3 protein. The sample yields approximately 400,000 distinct CDR3 sequences, roughly 31% seen once. The source material was PBMCs. The TCR originated in a human donor in good health (CMV status not recorded). Some clones in this sample may be carry-over from other donors' samples.

Here the CDR3 reads CATSDPTMTGLNTGELFF. The CDR3 coding sequence is TGTGCCACCAGTGACCCTACCATGACAGGGTTAAACACCGGGGAGCTGTTTTTT. The chain links TRBV24-1 to TRBJ2-2; TRBD1 matches 7 bases. Germline V lookup: CDR1 KGHDR, CDR2 SFDVKD. This CDR3 has 18 residues. The V segment lost 4 bases and the J segment 2 bases; nucleotides outside the gene matches: 12.